The 21 T cell receptor beta chains presented below share a single source sample, sequenced in a study of shared clonotypes between healthy human individuals. Assay used: immunoSEQ multiplex PCR; TCRdb lists only in-frame clones, some missing. The sample lists under 2,500,000 clones; around 95% were seen once. Sequencing used naive CD4+ T cells sorted from blood. Subset specified: CD45RA+ positively selected. The origin of the receptors is a young man in good health.

This clone was detected once. V and J are TRBV9 and TRBJ2-2; D possibly matches TRBD1 or TRBD2 (5 bases each). Trimming left V 5 bases short and J 3 bases short, with 23 bases between. CDR3 length equals 18 residues. Germline loops: CDR1 SGDLS, CDR2 YYNGEE. As DNA, the CDR3 is TGTGCCAGCAGTTTTTCTGCCTCCGGGACGTCCTACACCGGGGAGCTGTTTTTT. This encodes CASSFSASGTSYTGELFF.

V usage is TRBV7-2 and J usage is TRBJ2-1; 8 bases agree with TRBD2. J gave up 0 bases and V 4 bases, and 5 bases lay outside the gene matches. The CDR3 has 16 amino acids. Germline lookup yields CDR1 SGHTA and CDR2 FQGNSA. This chain's CDR3 is CASSSGSGISYNEQFF. CDR3 coding DNA: TGTGCCAGCAGCTCGGGTAGCGGGATCTCCTACAATGAGCAGTTCTTC.

The chain recombines TRBV30 with TRBJ2-7; D not certain. Trimming took off 6 bases at V and 2 bases at J, with 14 bases between the two ends. The CDR3 totals 13 residues. The germline V gene has CDR1 GTSNPN and CDR2 SVGIG (reference sequence). The CDR3 reads CACSLGGTYEQYF. DNA for the CDR3: TGTGCCTGCTCCCTCGGTGGTACCTACGAGCAGTACTTC.

V and J are TRBV29-1 and TRBJ1-1; perhaps TRBD1 as D (6 bases). Germline CDR1 is SQVTM and CDR2 is ANQGSEA. V gave up 4 bases and J gave up 1 base, with 13 bases separating them. The CDR3 contains 14 residues. DNA of the CDR3: TGCAGCGTTGCGGGGGACACCAAGAACACTGAAGCTTTCTTT. Residues: CSVAGDTKNTEAFF.

As DNA, the CDR3 is TGTGCCAGCAGTTACTCGGAATATACAATCCAAGAGACCCAGTACTTC. Its translation: CASSYSEYTIQETQYF. V is TRBV6-5 and J is TRBJ2-5, with D uncertain. Germline CDR1 and CDR2: MNHEY and SVGAGI. This CDR3 is 16 amino acids long. V lost 0 bases, J lost 1 base, and 12 bases lay in between.

This sequence joins TRBV10-2 and TRBJ2-3, with D perhaps matching TRBD1 (6 bases). This CDR3 spans 15 amino acids. Per the germline V gene, CDR1 is WSHSY and CDR2 is SAAADI. V was pared by 7 bases and J by 0 bases, with 14 bases between. CDR3 protein: CASTDDRISTDTQYF. In DNA form, the CDR3 reads TGCGCCAGCACGGACGACAGGATTAGCACAGATACGCAGTATTTT.

The chain combines TRBV2 with TRBJ2-5; 12 bases are shared with TRBD2. Per germline, CDR1 SNHLY and CDR2 FYNNEI. V lost 9 bases, J lost 3 bases, and 8 bases stayed unmatched. The CDR3 length is 15 residues. CDR3: CASRTSGVPKETQYF. The CDR3, as DNA: TGTGCCAGTCGGACTAGCGGGGTTCCCAAAGAGACCCAGTACTTC.

This clone was seen more than once but under ten times. This CDR3 is CASSLTSGTGDGYTF. The DNA of the CDR3 is TGTGCCAGCAGCTTAACGTCCGGGACAGGTGATGGCTACACCTTC. V usage is TRBV7-3 and J usage is TRBJ1-2; 8 bases agree with TRBD1. V lost 0 bases and J lost 6; bases outside the gene matches: 6. The V gene's germline CDR1 is SGHTA and CDR2 FQGTGA. This CDR3 has 15 residues.

This chain connects TRBV7-9 to TRBJ2-3, with 12 bases aligning to TRBD2. The CDR3 runs 15 residues. V shed 5 bases, J shed 5 bases, and the junction held 5 bases outside the gene matches. Germline values: CDR1 SEHNR, CDR2 FQNEAQ (reference sequence). CDR3 region: CASSVLAGGRDTQYF. In nucleotides, the CDR3 is TGTGCCAGCAGCGTACTAGCGGGGGGCCGAGATACGCAGTATTTT.

CDR3 coding DNA: TGTGCCAGCAGCTCCGCGGGGGAAACGGGAGCCAAAAACATTCAGTACTTC. It encodes CASSSAGETGAKNIQYF. The chain recombines TRBV28 with TRBJ2-4, with 7 bases lining up with TRBD2. The length of the CDR3 is 17 residues. V dropped 6 bases and J dropped 0; count of bases not matched to a gene: 11. Germline CDR1 MDHEN, CDR2 SYDVKM. Supplemented by reference TRBV28 and TRBJ2-4, the full variable domain reads DVKVTQSSRYLVKRTGEKVFLECVQDMDHENMFWYRQDPGLGLRLIYFSYDVKMKEKGDIPEGYSVSREKKERFSLILESASTNQTSMYLCASSSAGETGAKNIQYFGAGTRLSVL.

V and J are TRBV11-2 and TRBJ2-3, with TRBD1 identical over 11 bases. Looked up from germline, CDR1 is SGHAT and CDR2 is FQNNGV. V lost 3 bases, J lost 5 bases, and 4 bases stayed unmatched. The CDR3 totals 15 residues. CDR3 DNA sequence: TGTGCCAGCAGCTTTACCGGGACAGGGGGAGATACGCAGTATTTT. This encodes CASSFTGTGGDTQYF. The full variable domain, with the rest looked up from reference TRBV11-2 and TRBJ2-3, is EAGVAQSPRYKIIEKRQSVAFWCNPISGHATLYWYQQILGQGPKLLIQFQNNGVVDDSQLPKDRFSAERLKGVDSTLKIQPAKLEDSAVYLCASSFTGTGGDTQYFGPGTRLTVL.

The chain joins TRBV28 to TRBJ2-2; D uncertain. CDR3 length equals 13 residues. Trimming stripped 3 bases from V and 1 base from J, with 3 bases between. Germline lookup yields CDR1 MDHEN and CDR2 SYDVKM. CDR3 DNA sequence: TGTGCCAGCAGTTTCGGGAACACCGGGGAGCTGTTTTTT. Its translation is CASSFGNTGELFF.

The CDR3 bases are TGTGCCAGCTCCGATACCCAGGGAGGCTACACCTTC. Protein: CASSDTQGGYTF. The chain has TRBV18 and TRBJ1-2; possible D gene TRBD1, 5 bases. Trimming removed 6 bases at V and 8 bases at J, with 13 bases between. Per germline, CDR1 KGHSH and CDR2 LQKENI. CDR3 length: 12 residues.

Only one count was recorded for this clone. This chain uses TRBV7-8 with TRBJ1-1; possibly TRBD1 for D (5 bases). CDR1 and CDR2 (germline): SGHVS, FQNEAQ. The CDR3 length is 16 residues. Trimming cost V 2 bases and J 0 bases, with 13 bases left between them. This CDR3 reads CASSLTTGLMNTEAFF. In DNA, the CDR3 is TGTGCCAGCAGCTTAACGACGGGACTGATGAACACTGAAGCTTTCTTT.

As for this clone: The identical CDR3 is also encoded by other nucleotide sequences in the sample. This sequence joins TRBV5-1 and TRBJ2-5; 8 bases map to TRBD2. The germline V gene encodes CDR1 SGHRS and CDR2 YFSETQ. The CDR3 runs to 14 residues. Germline trimming cut 5 bases from V and 5 bases from J; bases unmatched to any gene: 8. The CDR3 DNA reads TGCGCCAGCAGGGGTGGGCTAGCGGGCGAGACCCAGTACTTC. It specifies CASRGGLAGETQYF. Based on the CDR3 plus reference TRBV5-1 and TRBJ2-5, the full variable domain is KAGVTQTPRYLIKTRGQQVTLSCSPISGHRSVSWYQQTPGQGLQFLFEYFSETQRNKGNFPGRFSGRQFSNSRSEMNVSTLELGDSALYLCASRGGLAGETQYFGPGTRLLVL.

The J gene is TRBJ1-6, the V gene TRBV30, with 9 bases matching TRBD1. The V gene's germline CDR1 is GTSNPN and CDR2 SVGIG (reference sequence). The CDR3 contains 15 residues. The V gene end was trimmed by 5 bases and the J gene end by 10 bases; junction bases not matched to a gene: 12. The CDR3 loop is CAWASETGGRSPLHF. CDR3 nucleotides: TGTGCCTGGGCTTCCGAGACAGGGGGAAGATCACCCCTCCACTTT.

V usage is TRBV15 and J usage is TRBJ1-1; TRBD1 is a possible D gene (5 bases). Trimming cost V 4 bases and J 0 bases, with 6 bases left between them. Germline V gene lookup returns CDR1 LNHNV and CDR2 YYDKDF (reference sequence). The CDR3 spans 13 residues. This CDR3 is CATSTDMNTEAFF. The CDR3 DNA is TGTGCCACCAGCACGGACATGAACACTGAAGCTTTCTTT.

V usage is TRBV25-1 and J usage is TRBJ1-1; D ambiguous. V shed 2 bases and J shed 3 bases, with 13 bases lying between them. Germline values: CDR1 MGHDK, CDR2 SYGVNS. CDR3 length equals 15 residues. As DNA, the CDR3 is TGTGCCAGCAGTGAACACGGTTCAAGGGACACTGAAGCTTTCTTT. Its translation: CASSEHGSRDTEAFF.

The gene calls are TRBV5-4 and TRBJ2-7; 8 positions agree with TRBD2. The CDR3 has 15 amino acids. With V trimmed by 0 bases and J by 6 bases, 8 bases remained unmatched. Germline lookup yields CDR1 SGHNT and CDR2 YYREEE (reference sequence). The CDR3 spells CASSLALRGGSEQYF. CDR3 nucleotide sequence: TGTGCCAGCAGCTTGGCCCTACGGGGGGGTTCCGAGCAGTACTTC.

J is TRBJ2-2 and V is TRBV19; D may match TRBD1 or TRBD2 (5 bases each). Trimming took 5 bases from V and 6 from J, leaving 7 bases between them. Germline CDR1 and CDR2: LNHDA and SQIVND (reference sequence). This CDR3 has 12 residues. CDR3 sequence reads: CASSWGSGELFF. CDR3 nucleotide sequence: TGTGCCAGTAGTTGGGGGTCCGGGGAGCTGTTTTTT.

The V call is TRBV9, the J call TRBJ2-1; D perhaps matches TRBD2 (5 bases). CDR3 length: 12 amino acids. The ends were cut back, 4 bases at V and 3 bases at J, with 5 bases in the middle. The V gene's germline CDR1 is SGDLS and CDR2 YYNGEE. The CDR3 DNA sequence: TGTGCCAGCAGCCGGGACTACAATGAGCAGTTCTTC. Its protein is CASSRDYNEQFF.